The sequence of this TCR beta chain was determined in a study of lymphopenia after photon versus proton radiotherapy. The germline V gene has CDR1 MDHEN and CDR2 SYDVKM. CDR3 length equals 13 residues. V gave up 3 bases and J gave up 9 bases; unmatched junction bases: 1. This clone has just a few counts. Some clones are missing from TCRdb's copy, which holds only in-frame ones; the method was immunoSEQ multiplex PCR. Seen here are some 31,000 clones, over 75% observed once, and the top ten hold approximately 14%. V is TRBV28 and J is TRBJ1-6, with TRBD1 matching over 8 bases. The origin of this receptor is a woman between 65 and 79 years old with pancreatic cancer. The specimen comprised peripheral blood, sampled from a patient treated with proton-based radiotherapy. As DNA, the CDR3 is TGTGCCAGCAGTTTGGACAGGGCTTCACCCCTCCACTTT. The encoded protein is CASSLDRASPLHF. Full variable domain (rest looked up from reference TRBV28 and TRBJ1-6): DVKVTQSSRYLVKRTGEKVFLECVQDMDHENMFWYRQDPGLGLRLIYFSYDVKMKEKGDIPEGYSVSREKKERFSLILESASTNQTSMYLCASSLDRASPLHFGNGTRLTVT.